A single sample gave rise to the 19 T cell receptor beta chains below, sequenced in a study of STAT5B mutations in CD4+ large granular lymphocyte leukemia. Some clones are missing from TCRdb's copy, which holds only in-frame ones; the method was immunoSEQ multiplex PCR. The data show some 30,000 clones, with 81% seen just once and 4.4% held by the top ten. Sequencing was done on a sample of CD4+ T cells from blood buffy coats. The receptors here all came from a human donor in good health.

The V gene is TRBV9, the J gene TRBJ2-1; D is uncertain. V dropped 2 bases and J dropped 5 bases, with 11 bases sitting between them. Germline V CDR1 and CDR2: SGDLS, YYNGEE. This CDR3 has 14 amino acids. The CDR3 spells CASSVLSGDNEQFF. CDR3 coding DNA: TGTGCCAGCAGCGTTCTTTCTGGGGACAATGAGCAGTTCTTC.

The rearrangement uses TRBV28 and TRBJ2-2; D might be TRBD1 or TRBD2, each matching 6 bases. The CDR3 has 16 residues. V was cut by 2 bases and J by 4 bases, with 14 bases left in between. The germline V gene encodes CDR1 MDHEN and CDR2 SYDVKM. CDR3 residues: CASSLAGGGTTGELFF. The CDR3 DNA reads as TGTGCCAGCAGTTTAGCCGGGGGCGGCACCACCGGGGAGCTGTTTTTT. The variable domain in full, completed from reference TRBV28 and TRBJ2-2, reads DVKVTQSSRYLVKRTGEKVFLECVQDMDHENMFWYRQDPGLGLRLIYFSYDVKMKEKGDIPEGYSVSREKKERFSLILESASTNQTSMYLCASSLAGGGTTGELFFGEGSRLTVL.

This clone showed up just a few times. This sequence joins TRBV9 and TRBJ2-3; D gene unclear. This CDR3 region has 12 residues. Between the trimmed V and J ends, which lost 1 base and 6 bases, there was a span of 6 bases. CDR1 SGDLS and CDR2 YYNGEE come from the germline V gene. CDR3 amino acids: CASSVTEDTQYF. The CDR3 DNA reads as TGTGCCAGCAGCGTAACCGAGGATACGCAGTATTTT.

This sequence joins TRBV30 and TRBJ2-3; 12 nucleotides match TRBD2. Trimming cost V 1 base and J 4 bases; bases outside gene matches: 3. The CDR3 runs to 15 residues. Per the germline V gene, CDR1 is GTSNPN and CDR2 is SVGIG (reference sequence). The DNA for the CDR3 is TGTGCCTGGAGTGGACTAGCGGGAGTGGCAGATACGCAGTATTTT. Translation: CAWSGLAGVADTQYF.

This clone was seen once. V usage is TRBV5-6 and J usage is TRBJ2-3; no clear D gene. The V end lost 5 bases, the J end lost 3 bases, and 16 bases lay between the germline ends. The CDR3 runs to 15 residues. From germline, CDR1 is SGHDT and CDR2 YYEEEE. DNA of the CDR3: TGTGCCAGCAGTCGGGCGAGAATCGAAACAGATACGCAGTATTTT. This sequence encodes CASSRARIETDTQYF.

This clone appeared once. The chain carries TRBV7-2 and TRBJ2-7; D remains ambiguous. The germline V gene encodes CDR1 SGHTA and CDR2 FQGNSA. Trimming stripped 5 bases from V and 3 bases from J, with 5 bases between. The CDR3 is made up of 11 amino acids. CDR3 sequence: CASSAFYEQYF. The CDR3 DNA reads as TGTGCCAGCAGCGCTTTCTACGAGCAGTACTTC.

The chain combines TRBV21-1 with TRBJ2-2; TRBD2 is the table's D call and was not checked against the DNA. TRBV21-1 is listed as a pseudogene. The CDR3 extends over 17 amino acids. The chain's CDR3 is CASSKVSGESNTGELFF. DNA for the CDR3: TGTGCCAGCAGCAAAGTGTCGGGGGAGTCGAACACCGGGGAGCTGTTTTTT.

J is TRBJ2-3 and V is TRBV9, with unresolved D. Germline V gives CDR1 SGDLS, CDR2 YYNGEE. The CDR3 runs to 15 residues. Trimming pared 1 base from V and 6 bases from J, leaving 15 bases between. CDR3 sequence: CASSVSPSSPDTQYF. The CDR3 DNA follows: TGTGCCAGCAGCGTAAGCCCCAGCTCTCCCGATACGCAGTATTTT.

This rearrangement joins TRBV4-3 to TRBJ2-7; D unclear. The CDR3 has 13 amino acids. CDR1 is LGHNA, CDR2 YSLEER, per germline. V was trimmed by 0 bases and J by 7 bases, leaving 10 bases between them. The CDR3 protein is CASSQDVDGEQYF. The CDR3 region has the DNA TGCGCCAGCAGCCAAGATGTGGATGGAGAGCAGTACTTC.

The J gene is TRBJ2-3, the V gene TRBV27, with 9 bases that match TRBD2. Germline V CDR1 and CDR2: MNHEY, SMNVEV (reference sequence). Germline trimming cut 5 bases from V and 4 bases from J; bases unmatched to any gene: 4. The CDR3 length is 14 residues. CDR3 bases: TGTGCCAGCAGTGAGACTAGCGGAGCAGATACGCAGTATTTT. Translation: CASSETSGADTQYF.

This clone was seen once. This rearrangement joins TRBV7-2 to TRBJ2-1; TRBD1 agrees at 11 bases. J was trimmed by 7 bases and V by 6 bases; bases with no gene match: 11. Germline V lookup: CDR1 SGHTA, CDR2 FQGNSA. The CDR3 runs to 16 residues. The CDR3: CASSATAGTGGNEQFF. The CDR3 DNA reads TGTGCCAGCAGTGCCACAGCCGGGACAGGGGGGAATGAGCAGTTCTTC.

The chain couples TRBV27 to TRBJ2-5; D unresolved. Germline CDR1 is MNHEY and CDR2 is SMNVEV (reference sequence). This CDR3 comprises 16 residues. V gave up 6 bases and J gave up 1 base, with 18 bases separating them. The chain's CDR3 is CASRPVAGAGQETQYF. The DNA of the CDR3 is TGTGCCAGCAGGCCCGTCGCCGGCGCCGGCCAAGAGACCCAGTACTTC.

The chain couples TRBV7-2 to TRBJ2-3; the D is unclear. Trimming removed 2 bases at V and 8 bases at J, with 8 bases between. The V gene's germline CDR1 is SGHTA and CDR2 FQGNSA. The CDR3 covers 12 residues. The chain's CDR3 is CASSLPHGTQYF. The CDR3 DNA is TGTGCCAGCAGCTTACCCCACGGTACGCAGTATTTT.

This sequence joins TRBV5-1 and TRBJ2-1; D not resolved. This CDR3 is built from 14 residues. The germline CDR1 and CDR2 sequences are SGHRS and YFSETQ. Trimming removed 4 bases from V and 0 bases from J, with 8 bases in between. The CDR3 bases are TGCGCCAGCAGCGGGCCAACCTCCTACAATGAGCAGTTCTTC. Its translation is CASSGPTSYNEQFF.

This chain uses TRBV4-3 with TRBJ1-5, with D maybe TRBD1 (5 bases). V shed 1 base and J shed 1 base, with 11 bases lying between them. The length of the CDR3 is 16 residues. The germline CDR1 and CDR2 sequences are LGHNA and YSLEER. The CDR3 DNA reads TGCGCCAGCAGCCAAGCGTCTGGGGGAAGCAATCAGCCCCAGCATTTT. Its translation is CASSQASGGSNQPQHF.

The rearrangement links TRBV7-9 to TRBJ2-7, with TRBD2 matching 7 bases. CDR3 size: 15 residues. Germline V gene sequence: CDR1 SEHNR, CDR2 FQNEAQ (reference sequence). Trimming cost V 2 bases and J 0 bases; bases outside gene matches: 4. CDR3 bases: TGTGCCAGCAGCTTATCCGCTAGCGGCTCCTACGAGCAGTACTTC. It encodes CASSLSASGSYEQYF.

This rearrangement joins TRBV7-9 to TRBJ2-1; a weak D match, TRBD1 (6 bases). V lost 3 bases, J lost 9 bases, and 12 bases lay in between. Germline CDR1 is SEHNR and CDR2 is FQNEAQ (reference sequence). The CDR3 has 13 amino acids. The DNA of the CDR3 is TGTGCCAGCAGCTTTGGGGGACAAGGTGAGCAGTTCTTC. Amino acids: CASSFGGQGEQFF.

The V call is TRBV9, the J call TRBJ2-7; 9 bases are a match to TRBD2. The germline CDR1 and CDR2 sequences are SGDLS and YYNGEE. V lost 3 bases and J lost 5; bases outside the gene matches: 9. This CDR3 spans 15 amino acids. CDR3 bases: TGTGCCAGCAGCGCCCGGGGGCGGGAGGGCAACGAGCAGTACTTC. It specifies CASSARGREGNEQYF.

In this sample, this clone turned up a few times. The gene calls are TRBV19 and TRBJ1-5, with 7 bases fitting TRBD1. Germline V gene data show CDR1 as LNHDA and CDR2 as SQIVND (reference sequence). The CDR3 loop spans 21 amino acids. The ends lost 3 bases at V and 0 bases at J; junction bases unmatched: 20. CDR3 in DNA: TGTGCCAGTAGTATCTTCCCCATCTCCGGGACAGCTCTCTATAGCAATCAGCCCCAGCATTTT. Translation: CASSIFPISGTALYSNQPQHF.